These T cell receptor beta chains were read from a single sample in a study of T cell responses to AZD1222 COVID-19 vaccine. This table comes from immunoSEQ multiplex PCR, and its TCRdb copy is limited to in-frame clones, with some not included. The table shows 150,000 to 200,000 clones, with about 93% occurring only once. The sample in question was peripheral blood, obtained 28 days after the second AZD1222 dose. These receptors all stem from an adult who received the AZD1222 COVID-19 vaccine. Both conserved end residues are part of each CDR3.

length: 16; V: TRBV14; CDR3: CASSQAGAHSGNTIYF
length: 14; V: TRBV5-5; CDR3: CASSLTGRSHEQYF
length: 18; V: TRBV9; CDR3: CASSVEPSGGPLTDTQYF
length: 15; V: TRBV3-1/TRBV3-2; CDR3: CASSQDSSVPYEQYF
length: 16; V: TRBV11-2; CDR3: CASSLGLFSEPGELFF
length: 13; V: TRBV7-9; CDR3: CASSSLDNSPLHF
length: 16; V: TRBV9; CDR3: CASSVGAHFLTDTQYF
length: 15; V: TRBV7-2; CDR3: CASSLGIPPNSPLHF
length: 16; V: TRBV7-9; CDR3: CASSPGQGATNEKLFF
length: 15; V: TRBV6-2/TRBV6-3; CDR3: CASSYETGSVYEQYF
length: 18; V: TRBV27; CDR3: CASSRAGTGGILGIEQYF
length: 16; V: TRBV4-2; CDR3: CASSQVSTVGEQPQHF
length: 15; V: TRBV5-5; CDR3: CASSLARGRFPEAFF
length: 12; V: TRBV30; CDR3: CAWRGGNYGYTF
length: 13; V: TRBV6-6; CDR3: CASSQQGSEGYTF
length: 15; V: TRBV15; CDR3: CATSTRQGRQSPLHF